The T cell receptor (beta chain) under discussion was sequenced for a study of CD8 T cells in ankylosing spondylitis. Findings and caveats of the study: It appeared that ankylosing spondylitis blood was characterized by a TCR beta motif of about eight highly homologous variants. Those disease-linked clones were CD8+; they were also relatively rare in peripheral blood.

A remark on this clonotype: Its matching antigen is unknown.

TCRdb used MiXCR to reprocess the 5' RACE reads, holding one entry per CDR3 protein. The sample carries hundreds of thousands of distinct CDR3 sequences, 26% recorded once. The sample consisted of blood, either unsorted or a sorted T cell fraction (not recorded which). The sequence was obtained from a male donor with ankylosing spondylitis.

In DNA form, the CDR3 reads TGTGCCAGCAGTAAGCGGGAGCTCCCCTACAATGAGCAGTTCTTC. This sequence encodes CASSKRELPYNEQFF. V usage is TRBV6-1 and J usage is TRBJ2-1; 8 nucleotides line up with TRBD2. This CDR3 is built from 15 residues. Germline V lookup: CDR1 MNHNS, CDR2 SASEGT. Trimming removed 5 bases from V and 2 bases from J; junction bases left unmatched: 5.